This T cell receptor (beta chain) is from a study of T-cell memory formation after mild COVID-19. Researchers used 5'RACE with constant-segment primers to make TCR alpha and TCR beta cDNA libraries that carry sample barcodes and UMIs. TCRdb fed the 5' RACE reads into MiXCR, producing one record per CDR3 protein. In the table there are about 560,000 distinct CDR3 sequences, about 18% of which are singletons. Findings and limits, study-wide: What remained unconfirmed was the SARS-CoV-2 specificity of second-wave clones peaking on day 37. Those CD4+ clones that contracted were mainly in CM and EM (CD8+ ones in EMRA).

This clonotype has a handful of counts. The target antigen is unknown. This receptor was obtained from an adult woman who had mild COVID-19 (a few samples of this study predate the infection). Cell type and time point are not known. Sequenced sample: PBMCs or a T cell subset sorted from them (not recorded which).

The CDR3 region has the DNA TGTGCCAGCAGCCAAAGAGCCCTGGGGGGCTTAAATGAGCAGTTCTTC. Protein sequence: CASSQRALGGLNEQFF. The rearrangement joins TRBV3-1 to TRBJ2-1; D may correspond to TRBD1 or TRBD2 (6 bases each). Germline-derived CDR1 and CDR2 are LGHDT and YNNKEL (reference sequence). Trimming shortened V by 2 bases and J by 7 bases, and 18 bases separated the two germline ends. The CDR3 spans 16 residues.